The rows below give T cell receptor beta chains drawn from one sample of a study of T cell responses to AZD1222 COVID-19 vaccine. Generated by immunoSEQ multiplex PCR, the TCRdb table keeps only in-frame clones and is missing some. The repertoire consists of roughly 100,000 clones, with approximately 87% occurring once and the leading ten covering over 4.5%. This specimen consisted of peripheral blood, obtained on day 0 of AZD1222 vaccination. The source of these receptors is an adult in good health. CDR3s include the opening cysteine and the closing phenylalanine or tryptophan. The D gene is left open where the match is weak. Clone size is stated in some rows and not others, as once, few, many or a class when expanded.

v_call: TRBV3-1/TRBV3-2; d_call: TRBD2; clone_size: few; j_call: TRBJ2-1; cdr3_aa: CASRPGLANNEQFF; cdr3_nt: TGTGCCAGCAGACCCGGACTAGCGAACAATGAGCAGTTCTTC
v_call: TRBV7-9; d_call: .; clone_size: few; j_call: TRBJ2-1; cdr3_aa: CASSIVGGRYNEQFF; cdr3_nt: TGTGCCAGCAGCATTGTCGGGGGCAGGTACAATGAGCAGTTCTTC
v_call: TRBV5-8; d_call: .; clone_size: .; j_call: TRBJ2-2; cdr3_aa: CASRDGTLSNTGELFF; cdr3_nt: TGTGCCAGCAGGGACGGAACACTCTCGAACACCGGGGAGCTGTTTTTT
v_call: TRBV27; d_call: TRBD1; clone_size: .; j_call: TRBJ2-7; cdr3_aa: CASSPRTGVGEQYF; cdr3_nt: TGTGCCAGCAGCCCCCGGACAGGGGTGGGGGAGCAGTACTTC
v_call: TRBV6-5; d_call: .; clone_size: once; j_call: TRBJ1-1; cdr3_aa: CASSYTGHMPEAFF; cdr3_nt: TGTGCCAGCAGTTACACGGGACATATGCCTGAAGCTTTCTTT
v_call: TRBV7-6; d_call: TRBD2; clone_size: .; j_call: TRBJ2-1; cdr3_aa: CASSFIGLAGASGEQFF; cdr3_nt: TGTGCCAGCAGCTTCATAGGACTAGCGGGAGCGTCGGGAGAGCAGTTCTTC
v_call: TRBV2; d_call: .; clone_size: once; j_call: TRBJ2-1; cdr3_aa: CASSPPINEQFF; cdr3_nt: TGTGCCAGCAGTCCCCCGATCAATGAGCAGTTCTTC
v_call: TRBV19; d_call: TRBD1; clone_size: .; j_call: TRBJ2-7; cdr3_aa: CASSIGQATYEQYF; cdr3_nt: TGTGCCAGTAGTATTGGACAGGCCACCTACGAGCAGTACTTC
v_call: TRBV7-7; d_call: .; clone_size: .; j_call: TRBJ1-4; cdr3_aa: CASSLLKGTTNEKLFF; cdr3_nt: TGTGCTAGCAGCCTACTAAAGGGGACAACTAATGAAAAACTGTTTTTT
v_call: TRBV27; d_call: .; clone_size: .; j_call: TRBJ1-2; cdr3_aa: CASSLLGSGQTYGYTF; cdr3_nt: TGTGCCAGCAGTTTATTGGGGAGCGGACAGACCTATGGCTACACCTTC
v_call: TRBV20-1; d_call: .; clone_size: once; j_call: TRBJ1-6; cdr3_aa: CSASHDFYNSPLHF; cdr3_nt: TGCAGTGCTAGTCATGATTTCTATAATTCACCCCTCCACTTT
v_call: TRBV6-4; d_call: .; clone_size: .; j_call: TRBJ2-7; cdr3_aa: CASRGRLYYEQYF; cdr3_nt: TGTGCCAGCAGGGGGAGACTCTACTACGAGCAGTACTTC
v_call: TRBV2; d_call: TRBD2; clone_size: .; j_call: TRBJ2-1; cdr3_aa: CASSGLAGASYNEQFF; cdr3_nt: TGTGCCAGCAGCGGACTAGCGGGAGCGTCTTACAATGAGCAGTTCTTC
v_call: TRBV30; d_call: .; clone_size: .; j_call: TRBJ1-3; cdr3_aa: CAWSVRSGNTIYF; cdr3_nt: TGTGCCTGGAGTGTACGAAGTGGAAACACCATATATTTT
v_call: TRBV5-6; d_call: TRBD1; clone_size: .; j_call: TRBJ1-2; cdr3_aa: CASSSGQGIWYGYTF; cdr3_nt: TGTGCCAGCAGCTCGGGACAGGGAATATGGTATGGCTACACCTTC
v_call: TRBV7-3; d_call: .; clone_size: .; j_call: TRBJ2-2; cdr3_aa: CASSLFSDTGELFF; cdr3_nt: TGTGCCAGCAGTCTCTTTAGCGACACCGGGGAGCTGTTTTTT
v_call: TRBV18; d_call: .; clone_size: .; j_call: TRBJ2-7; cdr3_aa: CASSPPGLPPNF; cdr3_nt: TGTGCCAGCTCACCGCCGGGACTCCCTCCGAACTTC
v_call: TRBV5-1; d_call: TRBD1; clone_size: .; j_call: TRBJ1-1; cdr3_aa: CASSFDRGMNTEAFF; cdr3_nt: TGCGCCAGCAGCTTCGACAGGGGTATGAACACTGAAGCTTTCTTT
v_call: TRBV3-1/TRBV3-2; d_call: .; clone_size: .; j_call: TRBJ2-1; cdr3_aa: CASSQAGGDNEQFF; cdr3_nt: TGTGCCAGCAGCCAAGCAGGAGGAGACAATGAGCAGTTCTTC
v_call: TRBV19; d_call: .; clone_size: few; j_call: TRBJ1-5; cdr3_aa: CASSTSGGRGQPQHF; cdr3_nt: TGTGCCAGTAGTACCTCGGGGGGGAGAGGCCAGCCCCAGCATTTT
v_call: TRBV7-9; d_call: .; clone_size: .; j_call: TRBJ1-5; cdr3_aa: CASSLIGGSNQPQHF; cdr3_nt: TGTGCCAGCAGCTTAATCGGGGGTAGCAATCAGCCCCAGCATTTT
v_call: TRBV19; d_call: TRBD1; clone_size: .; j_call: TRBJ1-1; cdr3_aa: CASSIGQGATEAFF; cdr3_nt: TGTGCCAGTAGTATCGGACAGGGGGCGACTGAAGCTTTCTTT
v_call: TRBV12-3/TRBV12-4; d_call: .; clone_size: .; j_call: TRBJ1-5; cdr3_aa: CASCESRQPQHF; cdr3_nt: TGTGCCAGCTGTGAGTCACGGCAGCCCCAGCATTTT
v_call: TRBV28; d_call: .; clone_size: .; j_call: TRBJ1-6; cdr3_aa: CASNLGLVYNSPLHF; cdr3_nt: TGTGCCAGCAACCTCGGACTCGTTTATAATTCACCCCTCCACTTT
v_call: TRBV4-1; d_call: .; clone_size: .; j_call: TRBJ2-7; cdr3_aa: CASSQDARVGEQYF; cdr3_nt: TGCGCCAGCAGCCAAGATGCTCGGGTCGGGGAGCAGTACTTC
v_call: TRBV15; d_call: .; clone_size: .; j_call: TRBJ1-2; cdr3_aa: CATSRDSHYGYTF; cdr3_nt: TGTGCCACCAGCAGGGACAGTCACTATGGCTACACCTTC
v_call: TRBV25-1; d_call: .; clone_size: once; j_call: TRBJ2-7; cdr3_aa: CASSNPQGRGYEQYF; cdr3_nt: TGTGCCAGCAGTAACCCCCAGGGAAGGGGCTACGAGCAGTACTTC
v_call: TRBV12-3/TRBV12-4; d_call: TRBD2; clone_size: once; j_call: TRBJ2-1; cdr3_aa: CASSPGGGGEQFF; cdr3_nt: TGTGCCAGCTCCCCCGGGGGGGGTGGTGAGCAGTTCTTC
v_call: TRBV4-1; d_call: .; clone_size: .; j_call: TRBJ1-5; cdr3_aa: CASSQDETRSNQPQHF; cdr3_nt: TGCGCCAGCAGCCAAGATGAAACGAGAAGCAATCAGCCCCAGCATTTT
v_call: TRBV27; d_call: .; clone_size: .; j_call: TRBJ2-3; cdr3_aa: CASSSHRGGTDTQYF; cdr3_nt: TGTGCCAGCAGTTCTCACAGGGGGGGTACAGATACGCAGTATTTT
v_call: TRBV9; d_call: .; clone_size: .; j_call: TRBJ1-3; cdr3_aa: CASSVRDSGNTIYF; cdr3_nt: TGTGCCAGCAGCGTTCGGGACTCTGGAAACACCATATATTTT
v_call: TRBV27; d_call: .; clone_size: .; j_call: TRBJ2-2; cdr3_aa: CASSSDTSNTGELFF; cdr3_nt: TGTGCCAGCAGTTCCGACACATCGAACACCGGGGAGCTGTTTTTT
v_call: TRBV7-9; d_call: TRBD1; clone_size: .; j_call: TRBJ2-1; cdr3_aa: CASSTDRGKNEQFF; cdr3_nt: TGTGCCAGCAGCACAGACAGGGGTAAAAATGAGCAGTTCTTC
v_call: TRBV27; d_call: TRBD1; clone_size: .; j_call: TRBJ2-7; cdr3_aa: CASSTGGHYEQYF; cdr3_nt: TGTGCCAGCAGTACAGGGGGGCACTACGAGCAGTACTTC
v_call: TRBV10-3; d_call: TRBD2; clone_size: .; j_call: TRBJ2-1; cdr3_aa: CAISASGRSAENEQFF; cdr3_nt: TGTGCCATCAGTGCTAGCGGGAGGTCCGCTGAGAATGAGCAGTTCTTC
v_call: TRBV11-2; d_call: .; clone_size: .; j_call: TRBJ1-3; cdr3_aa: CASSFPGQRNTIYF; cdr3_nt: TGTGCCAGCAGCTTTCCCGGACAGCGAAACACCATATATTTT
v_call: TRBV28; d_call: .; clone_size: .; j_call: TRBJ2-2; cdr3_aa: CATTVNAGELFF; cdr3_nt: TGTGCCACCACGGTCAACGCCGGGGAGCTGTTTTTT
v_call: TRBV21-1; d_call: .; clone_size: once; j_call: TRBJ1-1; cdr3_aa: CASSSLRGEGAFF; cdr3_nt: TGTGCCAGCAGTTCACTCAGGGGGGAAGGAGCTTTCTTT
v_call: TRBV28; d_call: TRBD1; clone_size: .; j_call: TRBJ1-2; cdr3_aa: CASSSGQREGYTF; cdr3_nt: TGTGCCAGCAGCTCGGGACAGCGGGAGGGCTACACCTTC
v_call: TRBV6-6; d_call: TRBD1; clone_size: .; j_call: TRBJ1-3; cdr3_aa: CASSRLWDRGSSSGNTIYF; cdr3_nt: TGTGCCAGCAGTCGGCTGTGGGACAGGGGGTCGAGCTCTGGAAACACCATATATTTT
v_call: TRBV6-5; d_call: TRBD1; clone_size: .; j_call: TRBJ2-6; cdr3_aa: CASRGDRAGANVLTF; cdr3_nt: TGTGCCAGCAGGGGGGACAGGGCCGGGGCCAACGTCCTGACTTTC
v_call: TRBV3-1/TRBV3-2; d_call: TRBD1; clone_size: .; j_call: TRBJ2-1; cdr3_aa: CASSQRQGTYNEQFF; cdr3_nt: TGTGCCAGCAGCCAGAGACAGGGAACCTACAATGAGCAGTTCTTC